This note documents a single T cell receptor beta chain sequence. No antigen is known for it. The time point is: persistent/refractory GD, antithyroid drugs over 5 years with positive TRAb. After RNA was extracted from PBMCs, the TCR library was made from it. Staff drew around 8.5 milliliters of peripheral blood into EDTA tubes. This sample was taken from a study of regulatory T cells in long-lasting Graves disease. Researchers made TCR beta libraries by using iRepertoire HTBI primers and running Arm-PCR on CDR3 regions. TCRdb used MiXCR to reprocess the multiplex PCR reads, holding one entry per CDR3 protein. The sample carries about 470,000 distinct CDR3 sequences, more than 20% recorded once. Looked up from germline, CDR1 is SGHDT and CDR2 is YYEEEE. This CDR3 comprises 13 residues. The ends lost 4 bases at V and 7 bases at J; junction bases unmatched: 5. Whole-study findings and limits: Persistent patients shared thousands of public clonotypes among themselves. Newly diagnosed patients shared fewer, at roughly 1,000. Persistent cases favored TRBV28, TRBJ1-2 and TRBJ2-5.

This receptor was identified in a female donor with Graves disease. V is TRBV5-6 and J is TRBJ2-7, with 10 bases matching TRBD1. Sequencing used peripheral blood mononuclear cells (PBMCs), obtained when the disease was refractory, from a patient treated with antithyroid drugs. CDR3 sequence (DNA): TGTGCCAGCAGCCACTGGACAGGGGGGGAGCAGTACTTC. Translating gives CASSHWTGGEQYF.